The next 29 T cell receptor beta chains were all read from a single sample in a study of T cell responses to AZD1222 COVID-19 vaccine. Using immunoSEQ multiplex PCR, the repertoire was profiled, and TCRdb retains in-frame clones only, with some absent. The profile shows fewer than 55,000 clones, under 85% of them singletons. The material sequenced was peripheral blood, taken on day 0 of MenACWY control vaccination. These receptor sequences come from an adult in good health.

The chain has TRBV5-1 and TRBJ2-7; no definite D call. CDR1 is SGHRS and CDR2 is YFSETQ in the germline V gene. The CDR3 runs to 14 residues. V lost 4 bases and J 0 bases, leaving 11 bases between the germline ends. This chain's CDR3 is CASSPRLSSYEQYF. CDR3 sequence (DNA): TGCGCCAGCAGCCCCCGGCTTAGCTCCTACGAGCAGTACTTC.

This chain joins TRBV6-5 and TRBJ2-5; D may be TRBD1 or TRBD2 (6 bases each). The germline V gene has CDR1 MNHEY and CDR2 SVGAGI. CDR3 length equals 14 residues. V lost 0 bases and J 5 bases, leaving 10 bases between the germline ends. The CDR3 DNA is TGTGCCAGCAGTTACTCGGGGGGCCGGGAGACCCAGTACTTC. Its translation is CASSYSGGRETQYF.

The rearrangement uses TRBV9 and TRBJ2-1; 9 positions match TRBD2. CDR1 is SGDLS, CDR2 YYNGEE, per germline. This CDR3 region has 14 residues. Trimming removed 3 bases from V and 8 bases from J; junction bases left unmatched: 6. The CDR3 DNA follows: TGTGCCAGCAGCGGGGGACTAGCCAAGGATGAGCAGTTCTTC. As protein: CASSGGLAKDEQFF.

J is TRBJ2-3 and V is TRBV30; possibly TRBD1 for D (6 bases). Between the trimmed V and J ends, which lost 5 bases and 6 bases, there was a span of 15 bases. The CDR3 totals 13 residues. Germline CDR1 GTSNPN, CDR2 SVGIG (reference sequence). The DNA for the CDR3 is TGTGCCTGGTCAGGGGCCGAGGGGGATACGCAGTATTTT. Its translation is CAWSGAEGDTQYF.

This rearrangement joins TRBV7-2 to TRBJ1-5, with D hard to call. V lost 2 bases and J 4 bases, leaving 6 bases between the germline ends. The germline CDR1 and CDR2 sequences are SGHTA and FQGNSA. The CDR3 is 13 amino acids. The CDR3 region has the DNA TGTGCCAGCAGCTTACGCAGAAATCAGCCCCAGCATTTT. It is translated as CASSLRRNQPQHF.

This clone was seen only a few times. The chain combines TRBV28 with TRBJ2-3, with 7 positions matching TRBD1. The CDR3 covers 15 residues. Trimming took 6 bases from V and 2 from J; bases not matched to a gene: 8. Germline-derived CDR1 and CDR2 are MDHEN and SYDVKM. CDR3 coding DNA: TGTGCCAGCAGCTCTGGAGACAGGGTCACAGATACGCAGTATTTT. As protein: CASSSGDRVTDTQYF.

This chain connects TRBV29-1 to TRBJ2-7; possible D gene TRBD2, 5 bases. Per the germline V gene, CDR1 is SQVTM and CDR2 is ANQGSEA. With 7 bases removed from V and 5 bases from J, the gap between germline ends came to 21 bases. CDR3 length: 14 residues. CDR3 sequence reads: CSAEGLNPPHEQYF. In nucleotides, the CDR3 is TGCAGCGCCGAGGGCCTAAATCCTCCCCACGAGCAGTACTTC.

This CDR3 reads CASSYRPRGMGEKLFF. CDR3 nucleotides: TGTGCCAGCAGCTACCGACCGCGGGGGATGGGGGAAAAACTGTTTTTT. The V and J genes are TRBV7-6 and TRBJ1-4; D perhaps matches TRBD1 (5 bases). Deletions cut 4 bases from V and 8 bases from J, with 20 bases between. Germline V CDR1 and CDR2: SGHVS, FNYEAQ. The CDR3 covers 16 residues.

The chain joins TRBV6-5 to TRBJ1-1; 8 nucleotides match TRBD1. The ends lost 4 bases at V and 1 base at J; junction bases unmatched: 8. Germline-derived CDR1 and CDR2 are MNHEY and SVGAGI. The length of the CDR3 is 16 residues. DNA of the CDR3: TGTGCCAGCAGTTCTCAGGGGGCTAATCCGAACACTGAAGCTTTCTTT. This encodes CASSSQGANPNTEAFF.

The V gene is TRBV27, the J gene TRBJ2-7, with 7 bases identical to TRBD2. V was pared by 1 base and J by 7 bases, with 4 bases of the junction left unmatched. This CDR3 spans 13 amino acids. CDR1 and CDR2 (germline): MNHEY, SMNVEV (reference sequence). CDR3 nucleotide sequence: TGTGCCAGCAGTTTATGGGGGGGACGGGAGCAGTACTTC. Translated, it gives CASSLWGGREQYF.

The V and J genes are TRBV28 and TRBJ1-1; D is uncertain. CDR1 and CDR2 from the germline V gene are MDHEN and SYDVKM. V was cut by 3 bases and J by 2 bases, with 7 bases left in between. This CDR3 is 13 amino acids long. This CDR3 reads CASSLPPNTEAFF. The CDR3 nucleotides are TGTGCCAGCAGTTTGCCCCCCAACACTGAAGCTTTCTTT. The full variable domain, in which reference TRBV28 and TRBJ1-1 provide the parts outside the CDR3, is DVKVTQSSRYLVKRTGEKVFLECVQDMDHENMFWYRQDPGLGLRLIYFSYDVKMKEKGDIPEGYSVSREKKERFSLILESASTNQTSMYLCASSLPPNTEAFFGQGTRLTVV.

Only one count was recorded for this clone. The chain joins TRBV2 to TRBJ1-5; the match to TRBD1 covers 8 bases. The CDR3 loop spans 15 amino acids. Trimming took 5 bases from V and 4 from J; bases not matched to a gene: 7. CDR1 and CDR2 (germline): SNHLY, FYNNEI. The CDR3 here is CASSRRGPVNQPQHF. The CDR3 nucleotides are TGTGCCAGCAGTCGCAGGGGGCCGGTTAATCAGCCCCAGCATTTT.

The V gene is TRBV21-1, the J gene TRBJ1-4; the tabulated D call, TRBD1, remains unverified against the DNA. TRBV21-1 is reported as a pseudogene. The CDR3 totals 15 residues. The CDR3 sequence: CASSKNWQGNEKLFF. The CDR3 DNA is TGTGCCAGCAGCAAAAATTGGCAGGGTAATGAAAAACTGTTTTTT.

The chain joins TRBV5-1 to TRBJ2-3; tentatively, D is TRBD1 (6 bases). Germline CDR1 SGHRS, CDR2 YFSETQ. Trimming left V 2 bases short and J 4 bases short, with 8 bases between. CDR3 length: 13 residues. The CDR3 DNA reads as TGCGCCAGCAGCTTAACAGGGCCAGATACGCAGTATTTT. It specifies CASSLTGPDTQYF. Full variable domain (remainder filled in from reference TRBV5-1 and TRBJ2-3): KAGVTQTPRYLIKTRGQQVTLSCSPISGHRSVSWYQQTPGQGLQFLFEYFSETQRNKGNFPGRFSGRQFSNSRSEMNVSTLELGDSALYLCASSLTGPDTQYFGPGTRLTVL.

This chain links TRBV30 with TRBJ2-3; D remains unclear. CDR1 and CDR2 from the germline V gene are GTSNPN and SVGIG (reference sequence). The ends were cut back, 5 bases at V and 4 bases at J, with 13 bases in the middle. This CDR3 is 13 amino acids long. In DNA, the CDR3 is TGTGCCTGGGTGGCCCAGCTAGCAGATACGCAGTATTTT. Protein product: CAWVAQLADTQYF.

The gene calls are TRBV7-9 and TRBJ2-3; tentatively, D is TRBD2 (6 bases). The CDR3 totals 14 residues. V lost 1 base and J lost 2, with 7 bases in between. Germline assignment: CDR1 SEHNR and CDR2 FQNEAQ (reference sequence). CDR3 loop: CASSLGGITDTQYF. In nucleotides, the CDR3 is TGTGCCAGCAGCTTAGGCGGGATCACAGATACGCAGTATTTT.

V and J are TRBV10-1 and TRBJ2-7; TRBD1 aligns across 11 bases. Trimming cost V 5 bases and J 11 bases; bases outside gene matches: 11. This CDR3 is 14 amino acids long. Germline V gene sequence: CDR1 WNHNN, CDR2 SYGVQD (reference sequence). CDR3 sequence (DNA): TGCGCCAGCAGTACCGGGACAGGGGGGATCGGGAAGTACTTC. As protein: CASSTGTGGIGKYF.

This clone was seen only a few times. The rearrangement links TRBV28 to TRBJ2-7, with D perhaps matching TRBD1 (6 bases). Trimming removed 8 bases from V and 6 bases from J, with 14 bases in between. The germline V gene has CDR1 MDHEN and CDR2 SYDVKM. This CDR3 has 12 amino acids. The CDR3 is CASGQGLGEQYF. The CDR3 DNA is TGTGCCAGCGGTCAGGGGCTCGGCGAGCAGTACTTC.

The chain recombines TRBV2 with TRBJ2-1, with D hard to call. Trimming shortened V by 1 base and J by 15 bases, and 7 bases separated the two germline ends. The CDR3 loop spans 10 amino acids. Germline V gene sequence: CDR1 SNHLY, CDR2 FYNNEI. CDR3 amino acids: CASSEEQAFF. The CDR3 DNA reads TGTGCCAGCAGTGAAGAGCAGGCGTTCTTC.

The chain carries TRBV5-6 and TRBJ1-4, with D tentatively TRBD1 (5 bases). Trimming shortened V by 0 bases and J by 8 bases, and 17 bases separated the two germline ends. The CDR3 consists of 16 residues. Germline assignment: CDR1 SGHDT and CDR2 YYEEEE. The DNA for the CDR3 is TGTGCCAGCAGCTTGGCCCGGGGCCAAAGGGGCGAAAAACTGTTTTTT. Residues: CASSLARGQRGEKLFF.

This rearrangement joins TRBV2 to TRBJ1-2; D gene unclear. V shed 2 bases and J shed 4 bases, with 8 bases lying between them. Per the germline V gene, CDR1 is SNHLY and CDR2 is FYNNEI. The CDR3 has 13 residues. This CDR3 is CASSESMSYGYTF. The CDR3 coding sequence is TGTGCCAGCAGTGAATCAATGAGCTATGGCTACACCTTC. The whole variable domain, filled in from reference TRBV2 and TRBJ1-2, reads EPEVTQTPSHQVTQMGQEVILRCVPISNHLYFYWYRQILGQKVEFLVSFYNNEISEKSEIFDDQFSVERPDGSNFTLKIRSTKLEDSAMYFCASSESMSYGYTFGSGTRLTVV.

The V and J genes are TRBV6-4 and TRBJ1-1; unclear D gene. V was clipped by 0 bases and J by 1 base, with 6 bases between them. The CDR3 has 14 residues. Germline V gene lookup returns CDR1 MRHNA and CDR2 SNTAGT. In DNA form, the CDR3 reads TGTGCCAGCAGTGACTCGAGTAAGAACACTGAAGCTTTCTTT. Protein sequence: CASSDSSKNTEAFF.

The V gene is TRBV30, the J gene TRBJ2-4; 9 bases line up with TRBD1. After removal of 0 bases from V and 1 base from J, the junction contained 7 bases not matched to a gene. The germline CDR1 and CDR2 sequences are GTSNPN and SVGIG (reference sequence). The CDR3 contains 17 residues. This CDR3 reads CAWSVEGTGWAKNIQYF. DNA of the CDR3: TGTGCCTGGAGTGTAGAGGGGACAGGGTGGGCCAAAAACATTCAGTACTTC. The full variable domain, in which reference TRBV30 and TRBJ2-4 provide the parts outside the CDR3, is SQTIHQWPATLVQPVGSPLSLECTVEGTSNPNLYWYRQAAGRGLQLLFYSVGIGQISSEVPQNLSASRPQDRQFILSSKKLLLSDSGFYLCAWSVEGTGWAKNIQYFGAGTRLSVL.

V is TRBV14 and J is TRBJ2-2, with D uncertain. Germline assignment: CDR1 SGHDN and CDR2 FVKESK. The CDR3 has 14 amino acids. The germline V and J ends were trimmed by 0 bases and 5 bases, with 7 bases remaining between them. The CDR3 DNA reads TGTGCCAGCAGCCAAGAGGATGAGACCGGGGAGCTGTTTTTT. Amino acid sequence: CASSQEDETGELFF.

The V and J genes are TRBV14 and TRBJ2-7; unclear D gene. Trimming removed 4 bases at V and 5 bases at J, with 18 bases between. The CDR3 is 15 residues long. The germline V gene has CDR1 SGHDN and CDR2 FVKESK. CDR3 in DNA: TGTGCCAGCAGCCCCCTTGGCGGCTCGTATGACGAGCAGTACTTC. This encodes CASSPLGGSYDEQYF.

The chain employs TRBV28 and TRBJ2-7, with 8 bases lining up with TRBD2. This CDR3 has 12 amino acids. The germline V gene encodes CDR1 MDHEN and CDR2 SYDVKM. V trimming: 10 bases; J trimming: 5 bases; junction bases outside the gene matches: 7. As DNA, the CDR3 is TGTGCCACCTACGGGAGGGTCCACGAGCAGTACTTC. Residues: CATYGRVHEQYF.

The CDR3 sequence: CASSSRLAGVQETQYF. DNA of the CDR3: TGTGCCAGCAGCTCCCGACTAGCGGGAGTACAAGAGACCCAGTACTTC. J is TRBJ2-5 and V is TRBV3-1 (or the pseudogene TRBV3-2), with TRBD2 identical over 12 bases. V lost 5 bases and J lost 2; bases outside the gene matches: 6. The CDR3 runs 16 residues. The germline V gene encodes CDR1 LGHDT and CDR2 YNNKEL (reference sequence).

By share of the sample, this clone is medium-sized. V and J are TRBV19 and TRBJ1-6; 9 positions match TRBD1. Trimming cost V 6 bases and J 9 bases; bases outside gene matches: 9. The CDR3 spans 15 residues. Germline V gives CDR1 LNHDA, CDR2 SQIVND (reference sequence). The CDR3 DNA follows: TGTGCCAGTAGACCGGGACAGGGTATACGTTCACCCCTCCACTTT. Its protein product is CASRPGQGIRSPLHF.

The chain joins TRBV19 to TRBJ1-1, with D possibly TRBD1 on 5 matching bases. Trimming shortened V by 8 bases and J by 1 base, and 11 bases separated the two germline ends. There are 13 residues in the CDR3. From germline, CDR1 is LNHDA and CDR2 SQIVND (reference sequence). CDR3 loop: CASHFRANTEAFF. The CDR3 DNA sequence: TGTGCCAGTCATTTCAGGGCGAACACTGAAGCTTTCTTT.